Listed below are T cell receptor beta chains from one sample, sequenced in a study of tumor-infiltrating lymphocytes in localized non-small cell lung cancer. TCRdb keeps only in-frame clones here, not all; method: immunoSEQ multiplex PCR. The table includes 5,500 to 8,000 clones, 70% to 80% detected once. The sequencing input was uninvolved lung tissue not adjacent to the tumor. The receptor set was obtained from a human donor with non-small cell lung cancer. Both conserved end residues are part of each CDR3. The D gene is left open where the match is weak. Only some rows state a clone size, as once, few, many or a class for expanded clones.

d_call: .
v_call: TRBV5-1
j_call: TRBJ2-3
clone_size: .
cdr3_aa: CASSEDGYSTDTQYF
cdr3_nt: TGCGCCAGCAGCGAGGACGGATACTCCACAGATACGCAGTATTTT

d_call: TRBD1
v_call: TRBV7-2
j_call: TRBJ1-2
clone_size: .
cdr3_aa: CASSPTNDRASGYTF
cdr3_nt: TGTGCCAGCAGCCCAACGAACGACAGGGCCTCGGGCTACACCTTC

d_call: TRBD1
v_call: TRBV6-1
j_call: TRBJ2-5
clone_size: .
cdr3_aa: CASERGQGETQYF
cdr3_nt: TGTGCCTCTGAGAGGGGACAGGGGGAGACCCAGTACTTC

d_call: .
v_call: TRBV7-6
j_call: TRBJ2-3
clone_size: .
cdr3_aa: CASSPNTDTQYF
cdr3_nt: TGTGCCAGCAGCCCAAACACAGATACGCAGTATTTT

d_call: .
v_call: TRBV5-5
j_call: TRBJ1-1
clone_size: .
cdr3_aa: CASRRLGVGMNTEAFF
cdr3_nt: TGTGCCAGCAGACGACTTGGCGTAGGGATGAACACTGAAGCTTTCTTT

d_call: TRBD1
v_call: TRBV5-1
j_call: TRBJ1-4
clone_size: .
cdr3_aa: CASSFGRGHEKLFF
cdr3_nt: TGCGCCAGCAGCTTCGGCAGGGGGCACGAAAAACTGTTTTTT

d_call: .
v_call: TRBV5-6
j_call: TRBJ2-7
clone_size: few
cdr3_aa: CASSLGGASSEQYF
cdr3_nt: TGTGCCAGCAGCTTGGGGGGGGCGAGTAGCGAGCAGTACTTC

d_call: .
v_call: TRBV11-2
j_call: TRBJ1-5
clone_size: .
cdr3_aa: CASSQAAGSNQPQHF
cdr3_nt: TGTGCCAGCAGCCAGGCCGCAGGGAGCAATCAGCCCCAGCATTTT

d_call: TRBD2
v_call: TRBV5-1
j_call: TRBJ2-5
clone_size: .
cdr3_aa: CASSLGSRRGEETQYF
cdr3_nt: TGCGCCAGCAGCTTGGGGAGCAGACGGGGGGAAGAGACCCAGTACTTC

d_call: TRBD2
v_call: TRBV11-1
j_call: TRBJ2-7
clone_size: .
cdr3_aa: CASSYTSGEYEQYF
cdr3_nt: TGTGCCAGCAGCTATACTAGCGGGGAGTACGAGCAGTACTTC

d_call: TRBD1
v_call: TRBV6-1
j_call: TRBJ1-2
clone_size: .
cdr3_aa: CASIPTGGSYGYTF
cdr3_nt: TGTGCCAGCATCCCTACAGGGGGCAGCTATGGCTACACCTTC

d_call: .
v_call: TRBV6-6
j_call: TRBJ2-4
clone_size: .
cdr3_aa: CASSYEKNIQYF
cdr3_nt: TGTGCCAGCAGTTACGAAAAAAACATTCAGTACTTC

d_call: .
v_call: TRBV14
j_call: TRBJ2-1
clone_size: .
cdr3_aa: CASSQGAGRSYNEQFF
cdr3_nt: TGTGCCAGCAGCCAAGGTGCAGGCCGGTCCTACAATGAGCAGTTCTTC

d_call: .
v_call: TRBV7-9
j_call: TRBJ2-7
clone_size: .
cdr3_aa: CASSLAGDYEQYF
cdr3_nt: TGTGCCAGCAGCTTAGCTGGGGACTACGAGCAGTACTTC

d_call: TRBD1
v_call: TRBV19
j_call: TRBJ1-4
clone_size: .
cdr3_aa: CASSIIPGTGVEKLFF
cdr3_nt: TGTGCCAGTAGTATCATCCCCGGGACAGGGGTTGAAAAACTGTTTTTT

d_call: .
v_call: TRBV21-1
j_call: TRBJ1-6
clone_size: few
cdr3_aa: CASIPTESNSPLHF
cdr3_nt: TGTGCCAGCATCCCGACAGAGAGTAATTCACCCCTCCACTTT

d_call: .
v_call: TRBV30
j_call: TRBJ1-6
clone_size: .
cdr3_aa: CAWRRRSPLHF
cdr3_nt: TGTGCCTGGAGGCGCCGTTCACCCCTCCACTTT

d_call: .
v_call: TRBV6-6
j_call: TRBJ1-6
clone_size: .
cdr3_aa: CASTSSGGSYNSPLHF
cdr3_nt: TGTGCCAGCACCTCGTCGGGGGGCAGCTATAATTCACCCCTCCACTTT

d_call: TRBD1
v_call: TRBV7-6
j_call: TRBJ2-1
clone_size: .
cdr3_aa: CASSFRQGVINEQFF
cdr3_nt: TGTGCCAGCAGCTTCCGACAGGGGGTCATCAATGAGCAGTTCTTC

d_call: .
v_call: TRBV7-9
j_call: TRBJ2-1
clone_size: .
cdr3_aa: CASSFTPGTNSYNEQFF
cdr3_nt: TGTGCCAGCAGCTTCACACCCGGGACGAACTCCTACAATGAGCAGTTCTTC

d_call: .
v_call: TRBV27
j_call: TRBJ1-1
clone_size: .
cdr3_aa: CASSLSGVTGVTEAFF
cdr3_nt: TGTGCCAGCAGTTTATCGGGGGTGACGGGTGTCACTGAAGCTTTCTTT

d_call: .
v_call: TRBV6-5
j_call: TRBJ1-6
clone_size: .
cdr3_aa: CASSYSWTGNSPLHF
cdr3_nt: TGTGCCAGCAGTTACTCATGGACGGGGAATTCACCCCTCCACTTT

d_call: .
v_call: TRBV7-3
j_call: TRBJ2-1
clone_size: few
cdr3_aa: CASSEGGGAHNEQFF
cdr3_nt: TGTGCCAGCAGCGAGGGAGGGGGCGCCCACAATGAGCAGTTCTTC

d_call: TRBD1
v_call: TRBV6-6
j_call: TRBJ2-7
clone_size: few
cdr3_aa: CASSRQGYEQYF
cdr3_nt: TGTGCCAGCAGTCGACAGGGCTACGAGCAGTACTTC

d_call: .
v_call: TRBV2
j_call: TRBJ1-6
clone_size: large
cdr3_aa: CASRAAYNSPLHF
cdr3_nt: TGTGCCAGCAGGGCGGCTTATAATTCACCCCTCCACTTT

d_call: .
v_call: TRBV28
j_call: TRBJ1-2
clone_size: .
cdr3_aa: CASSSPDRFHGYTF
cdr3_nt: TGTGCCAGCAGTTCCCCTGACAGGTTCCATGGCTACACCTTC

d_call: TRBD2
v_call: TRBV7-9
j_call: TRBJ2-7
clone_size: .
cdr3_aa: CASSPGGGTYEQYF
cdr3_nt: TGTGCCAGCAGCCCCGGGGGAGGGACCTACGAGCAGTACTTC